This TCR beta chain appears in the sequencing data of a study of blood T cell repertoires in COVID-19 (dated by TCRdb to 2018 to 2021). Context from the whole study: The collaborator samples originated in the United States, Italy and Spain and spanned the acute and convalescent phases of COVID-19. Where available, HLA class I and class II types were obtained from metadata supplied by the sample provider rather than from assay-based typing. A de-identified subject ID, COVID-19 status, age in years and sex were almost always included in the sample metadata. The samples were drawn from two sources: the first 160 participants of the ongoing ImmuneRACE study, and over 950 subjects contributed by 6 global collaborators. The prospective study material was composed of cDNA or gDNA derived from T cells, B-cell-depleted T cells, or PBMCs. A freely available public database, intended as a resource for researchers studying the immune response to SARS-CoV-2, is where the repertoires were released. Deeply sampled blood TCRbeta repertoires from subjects exposed to, actively infected with, or recovered from COVID-19 were included in the dataset.

What the work shows at the level of the full study, not this receptor alone: How much clinical and demographic metadata was included differed by source and by participant, and the metadata was provided uncurated.

Remarks on this clone: What this receptor recognizes is not known. Base quality data are lacking; no much larger clone is found one base away.

V lost 7 bases and J lost 0 bases; the stretch between them is 11 bases long. The cysteine opens and the phenylalanine closes a CDR3 of 14 amino acids. CDR3 DNA only is kept here, 42 bases in frame from base 1. Looking up the germline V gene (reference sequence) yields CDR1 LGHDT and CDR2 YNNKEL. TCRbeta CDR3 regions were amplified from genomic DNA by means of the immunoSEQ Assay, a bias-controlled multiplex PCR. On the authors' methods: Within the assay, amplification of reference gene primers was used to estimate how many nucleated cells each sample contained. To quantify the absolute abundance of each unique TCRbeta CDR3 rearrangement, sequence reads were collapsed and filtered. For each sample, productive Simpson clonality was calculated as the square root of Simpson's diversity index across productive rearrangements. The source is immuneACCESS, and TCRdb retained only in-frame sequences with V and J called. Part of the clones is not carried over; for the studies checked, unresolved V genes explain less than half of this, and the remainder is unexplained. V and J calls and clone size are given by that table; D and trimming were obtained from the DNA. This sample lists about 170,000 clones; roughly 90% were detected once. Under 0.85% of the sample is held by the ten biggest clonotypes.

In the prospective study, participants were 18 to 89 years old, resided in approximately 22 geographic areas of the United States, and were enrolled through a virtual design. Cohort assignment in the prospective study relied on participant-reported clinical history from a screening survey and a study questionnaire. For ImmuneRACE Cohort 3, a participant was defined as recovered based on two consecutive negative NP/OP PCR tests, clearance by a healthcare professional, or resolution of symptoms. In the prospective study, whole blood, serum and a nasopharyngeal or oropharyngeal swab were collected from each participant by mobile phlebotomists. Participants in the prospective study had the option to provide additional blood draws and questionnaires over a roughly 2-month period. Prospective study blood samples were shipped either frozen or at room temperature before DNA extraction.

The sample consisted of PBMCs or T cells enriched from blood (not recorded which). This TCR was sampled from a woman in her late teens or twenties who had recovered from COVID-19. This chain joins TRBV3-1 (or the pseudogene TRBV3-2) to TRBJ2-3; TRBD1 is possibly the D segment (5 matching bases). The DNA reads as follows: TGTGCCAGCACCCAGGGCCCCAGCACAGATACGCAGTATTTT. This encodes CASTQGPSTDTQYF.